This is a list of T cell receptor beta chains from one sample in a study of cytomegalovirus exposure and HLA in healthy donors. Data came from immunoSEQ multiplex PCR; TCRdb stores just in-frame clones and leaves some out. The sample has roughly 150,000 clones, 73% seen once. Sample: PBMCs. The receptors derive from a woman aged 18-29 years in good health and CMV-seropositive. Both conserved end residues are part of each CDR3. Each record gives: D gene, V gene, clone size, J gene, CDR3 protein, CDR3 DNA. D genes are given only for firm matches. Clone size is stated in some rows and not others, as once, few, many or a class when expanded.

TRBD1	TRBV5-4	once	TRBJ2-5	CASSLDGQAEETQYF	TGTGCCAGCAGCTTGGATGGACAGGCCGAGGAGACCCAGTACTTC
TRBD1	TRBV6-5	few	TRBJ1-3	CASSLGTGENTIYF	TGTGCCAGCAGTCTCGGGACAGGCGAAAACACCATATATTTT
.	TRBV7-2	.	TRBJ1-3	CASSFGHSGNTIYF	TGTGCCAGCAGCTTCGGACACTCTGGAAACACCATATATTTT
TRBD1	TRBV6-6	.	TRBJ2-1	CASSYRDRALNEQFF	TGTGCCAGCAGCTACCGGGACAGGGCTCTTAATGAGCAGTTCTTC
.	TRBV6-6	.	TRBJ1-2	CASSPGLVGGYTF	TGTGCCAGCAGCCCAGGGTTAGTGGGAGGCTACACCTTC
.	TRBV7-9	once	TRBJ2-1	CASSSPSDNEQFF	TGTGCCAGCAGCTCTCCCTCTGACAATGAGCAGTTCTTC
.	TRBV4-3	.	TRBJ1-3	CASSQDRGLDGTIYF	TGCGCCAGCAGCCAAGATAGGGGTCTAGACGGCACCATATATTTT
.	TRBV6-5	.	TRBJ2-5	CASSYSQWTQETQYF	TGTGCCAGCAGTTACTCGCAATGGACTCAAGAGACCCAGTACTTC
.	TRBV6-5	once	TRBJ2-3	CASSRGVLGTDTQYF	TGTGCCAGCAGCCGCGGGGTTCTAGGCACAGATACGCAGTATTTT
.	TRBV5-1	.	TRBJ2-2	CASSLGGHTTGELFF	TGCGCCAGCAGCTTGGGCGGACACACCACCGGGGAGCTGTTTTTT